These 29 T cell receptor beta chains share one sample of origin, sequenced in a study of blood T cell repertoires in COVID-19 (TCRdb year 2020). The library was obtained by the immunoSEQ multiplex PCR assay. Sourced from immuneACCESS, this table was stored by TCRdb with only in-frame sequences that have V and J called. A share of the clones is absent; for the studies checked, an unresolved V gene accounts for under half, and the remainder has no known explanation. In all, the sample holds approximately 130,000 clones, and around 83% of those were seen once. About a sixth of the sample goes to the ten largest clones. Sequencing was performed on PBMCs or T cells enriched from blood (not recorded which). The receptors were sampled from a young man who had recovered from COVID-19.

The chain has TRBV30 and TRBJ1-1; D is unresolved. The length of the CDR3 is 15 residues. Germline V gene data show CDR1 as GTSNPN and CDR2 as SVGIG (reference sequence). V dropped 0 bases and J dropped 10 bases, with 21 bases sitting between them. CDR3: CAWSVLEGLGAVAFF. The CDR3 nucleotides read TGTGCCTGGAGTGTACTGGAAGGATTGGGAGCTGTAGCTTTCTTT.

The chain combines TRBV2 with TRBJ1-1; possible D gene TRBD1, 5 bases. Trimming stripped 4 bases from V and 3 bases from J, with 12 bases between. This CDR3 has 14 residues. Per germline, CDR1 SNHLY and CDR2 FYNNEI. The chain's CDR3 is CASSVQGLDTEAFF. Written as DNA, the CDR3 is TGTGCCAGCAGTGTCCAGGGATTGGACACTGAAGCTTTCTTT.

The chain links TRBV19 to TRBJ1-6; possible D gene TRBD1, 6 bases. This CDR3 has 16 residues. In germline, CDR1 is LNHDA, CDR2 SQIVND (reference sequence). Trimming cost V 8 bases and J 4 bases, with 18 bases left between them. The CDR3 loop reads CASSDRRIGYNSPLHF. The DNA for the CDR3 is TGTGCCAGTTCGGACAGACGCATAGGGTATAATTCACCCCTCCACTTT.

On this clone itself: The missing conserved phenylalanine or tryptophan at the end of this CDR3 makes a read error likely. CDR3 sequence: CASSPDSNYGYTL. The CDR3 DNA is TGTGCCAGCAGCCCGGACAGTAACTATGGCTACACCCTC. The chain is built from TRBV5-4 and TRBJ1-2; D is possibly TRBD1 (6 bases). The V and J ends lost 4 bases and 1 base respectively, with 8 bases between them. The CDR3 runs to 13 residues. Per germline, CDR1 SGHNT and CDR2 YYREEE (reference sequence).

The chain recombines TRBV24-1 with TRBJ2-3; TRBD2 might be the D (6 bases). Germline V gives CDR1 KGHDR, CDR2 SFDVKD. Trimming cost V 4 bases and J 3 bases, with 7 bases left between them. The CDR3 loop spans 13 amino acids. In DNA, the CDR3 is TGTGCCACCAGTGAGGGGGGAACAGATACGCAGTATTTT. Protein: CATSEGGTDTQYF.

This clone came up a few times. V usage is TRBV11-2 and J usage is TRBJ2-1; 11 bases map to TRBD2. This CDR3 contains 16 residues. J lost 5 bases, V lost 4 bases, and 7 bases had no gene match. CDR1 and CDR2 from the germline V gene are SGHAT and FQNNGV. CDR3 residues: CASSYRTSGGDNEQFF. CDR3 in DNA: TGTGCCAGCAGCTACCGCACTAGCGGGGGAGACAATGAGCAGTTCTTC.

The count of this clone is one. The chain couples TRBV5-1 to TRBJ2-5; 11 bases match TRBD1. V shed 4 bases, J shed 4 bases, and the junction held 6 bases outside the gene matches. This CDR3 spans 15 amino acids. Per germline, CDR1 SGHRS and CDR2 YFSETQ. The CDR3 DNA is TGCGCCAGCAGCGCCGGACAGGGGGCAGGAGAGACCCAGTACTTC. Translated: CASSAGQGAGETQYF. Drawing the rest from reference TRBV5-1 and TRBJ2-5, the complete variable domain is KAGVTQTPRYLIKTRGQQVTLSCSPISGHRSVSWYQQTPGQGLQFLFEYFSETQRNKGNFPGRFSGRQFSNSRSEMNVSTLELGDSALYLCASSAGQGAGETQYFGPGTRLLVL.

This chain joins TRBV7-9 and TRBJ2-2; D not resolved. Germline V lookup: CDR1 SEHNR, CDR2 FQNEAQ (reference sequence). The CDR3 is 14 amino acids. The V gene lost 0 bases and the J gene lost 1 base, with 3 bases spanning the gap. The CDR3 here is CASSLAGNTGELFF. CDR3 nucleotide sequence: TGTGCCAGCAGCTTAGCCGGGAACACCGGGGAGCTGTTTTTT.

The chain combines TRBV3-1 (or the pseudogene TRBV3-2) with TRBJ2-1, with D perhaps matching TRBD1 (9 bases). This CDR3 spans 16 amino acids. Trimming took off 6 bases at V and 7 bases at J, with 22 bases between the two ends. Germline V gives CDR1 LGHDT, CDR2 YNNKEL (reference sequence). CDR3 sequence: CASSSGDRVGANEQFF. The CDR3 DNA follows: TGTGCCAGCAGTAGCGGGGACAGGGTCGGGGCAAATGAGCAGTTCTTC.

The CDR3 sequence: CASSGRGQTDTQYF. In DNA form, the CDR3 reads TGTGCCAGCAGTGGAAGGGGACAAACAGATACGCAGTATTTT. V is TRBV2 and J is TRBJ2-3; possibly TRBD1 for D (6 bases). The CDR3 is made up of 14 amino acids. The V gene lost 4 bases and the J gene lost 3 bases, with 11 bases spanning the gap. Per germline, CDR1 SNHLY and CDR2 FYNNEI.

The CDR3 coding sequence is TGTGCCTGGAGGAGGGACACAGCTTTATACAATGAGCAGTTCTTC. Residues: CAWRRDTALYNEQFF. The V gene is TRBV30, the J gene TRBJ2-1; D may be TRBD1 (6 bases). The V gene lost 3 bases and the J gene lost 4 bases, with 16 bases spanning the gap. The CDR3 runs 15 residues. The germline gives CDR1 GTSNPN, CDR2 SVGIG (reference sequence). The entire variable domain, with the rest obtained from reference TRBV30 and TRBJ2-1, is as follows: SQTIHQWPATLVQPVGSPLSLECTVEGTSNPNLYWYRQAAGRGLQLLFYSVGIGQISSEVPQNLSASRPQDRQFILSSKKLLLSDSGFYLCAWRRDTALYNEQFFGPGTRLTVL.

This clone occurred many times. This chain uses TRBV5-4 with TRBJ2-1; the D gene is possibly TRBD1 (6 bases). The V gene lost 4 bases and the J gene lost 9 bases, with 11 bases spanning the gap. Germline V gene sequence: CDR1 SGHNT, CDR2 YYREEE (reference sequence). The CDR3 covers 12 residues. CDR3 bases: TGTGCCAGCAGCCCTGGGACACCTGAGCAGTTCTTC. This sequence encodes CASSPGTPEQFF. The whole variable domain, remainder taken from reference TRBV5-4 and TRBJ2-1, is ETGVTQSPTHLIKTRGQQVTLRCSSQSGHNTVSWYQQALGQGPQFIFQYYREEENGRGNFPPRFSGLQFPNYSSELNVNALELDDSALYLCASSPGTPEQFFGPGTRLTVL.

This clone came up a few times. This sequence joins TRBV4-1 and TRBJ2-7; 10 positions agree with TRBD1. V lost 4 bases and J lost 3; bases outside the gene matches: 15. Germline values: CDR1 MGHRA, CDR2 YSYEKL. The CDR3 sequence is 18 residues long. Here the CDR3 reads CASSPGADRGLDRYEQYF. In DNA, the CDR3 is TGCGCCAGCAGCCCAGGGGCCGACAGGGGGCTGGACCGCTACGAGCAGTACTTC.

CDR3 bases: TGTGCCAGCGGGGCCCCGGGGGAAAATAACTATGGCTACACCTTC. It specifies CASGAPGENNYGYTF. V usage is TRBV28 and J usage is TRBJ1-2, with D possibly matching TRBD1 (5 bases). V was shortened by 8 bases and J by 1 base, with 17 bases between the two germline ends. The germline CDR1 and CDR2 sequences are MDHEN and SYDVKM. The CDR3 has 15 residues.

V is TRBV3-1 (or the pseudogene TRBV3-2) and J is TRBJ2-5; possibly TRBD2 for D (7 bases). CDR3 size: 16 residues. V was cut by 3 bases and J by 2 bases, with 16 bases left in between. Germline-derived CDR1 and CDR2 are LGHDT and YNNKEL (reference sequence). In DNA, the CDR3 is TGTGCCAGCAGCCACCCGATAAGCGGGACACAAGAGACCCAGTACTTC. Its translation: CASSHPISGTQETQYF.

The chain combines TRBV4-1 with TRBJ1-4; D may be TRBD1 (5 bases). The germline V gene encodes CDR1 MGHRA and CDR2 YSYEKL. This CDR3 has 14 amino acids. The V end lost 6 bases, the J end lost 7 bases, and 15 bases lay between the germline ends. The CDR3 nucleotides are TGCGCCAGCAGTACAGGAGGGATTGCTGAAAAACTGTTTTTT. Its translation: CASSTGGIAEKLFF.

The CDR3 DNA sequence: TGTGCCAGCAGTGAAGGTTTACTAGCGGGGGTGAGCACAGATACGCAGTATTTT. Protein: CASSEGLLAGVSTDTQYF. The gene calls are TRBV6-1 and TRBJ2-3, with 11 bases fitting TRBD2. Germline values: CDR1 MNHNS, CDR2 SASEGT. This CDR3 region has 18 residues. J gave up 0 bases and V 1 base, and 6 bases lay outside the gene matches.

CDR3 coding DNA: TGTGCCATCAGTGAGTCTGAGACAGGAGGAAACACCATATATTTT. Protein product: CAISESETGGNTIYF. The chain carries TRBV10-3 and TRBJ1-3; D possibly corresponds to TRBD1 (6 bases). The V and J ends lost 0 bases and 4 bases respectively, with 10 bases between them. The CDR3 covers 15 residues. The germline V gene has CDR1 ENHRY and CDR2 SYGVKD.

This clone showed up just a few times. The V and J genes are TRBV6-6 and TRBJ1-4; a possible D gene is TRBD1 (5 bases). Germline CDR1 reads MNHNY; CDR2 reads SVGAGI (reference sequence). There are 18 residues in the CDR3. Trimming took off 5 bases at V and 3 bases at J, with 22 bases between the two ends. The CDR3 region has the DNA TGTGCCAGCAGTCAACCCCGGGACTCCCTACGGGCTAATGAAAAACTGTTTTTT. It yields the protein CASSQPRDSLRANEKLFF.

V usage is TRBV28 and J usage is TRBJ1-3; no clear D gene. V lost 4 bases to trimming and J lost 0 bases, with 10 bases between them. The germline gives CDR1 MDHEN, CDR2 SYDVKM. The CDR3 length is 15 residues. In DNA, the CDR3 is TGTGCCAGCAGTTCCTTCAGAGGCTCTGGAAACACCATATATTTT. This codes for CASSSFRGSGNTIYF.

The J gene is TRBJ2-2, the V gene TRBV4-1; D not resolved. Between the trimmed V and J ends, which lost 2 bases and 0 bases, there was a span of 13 bases. The germline V gene encodes CDR1 MGHRA and CDR2 YSYEKL. The CDR3 is 17 amino acids. CDR3 nucleotide sequence: TGCGCCAGCAGCCAACAACGAAAAACAGCGAACACCGGGGAGCTGTTTTTT. Amino acids: CASSQQRKTANTGELFF.

The rearrangement joins TRBV28 to TRBJ1-1; D might be TRBD1 (6 bases). There are 12 residues in the CDR3. V was pared by 4 bases and J by 5 bases, with 8 bases between. The germline CDR1 and CDR2 sequences are MDHEN and SYDVKM. The CDR3 coding sequence is TGTGCCAGCAGTTCGCAGGGGACTGAAGCTTTCTTT. Amino acid sequence: CASSSQGTEAFF.

This sequence joins TRBV15 and TRBJ2-2; 9 bases are shared with TRBD2. Germline-derived CDR1 and CDR2 are LNHNV and YYDKDF (reference sequence). The ends lost 6 bases at V and 5 bases at J; junction bases unmatched: 7. This CDR3 has 15 residues. The CDR3 here is CATREAGGTTGELFF. CDR3 nucleotide sequence: TGTGCCACCAGAGAAGCGGGAGGAACAACCGGGGAGCTGTTTTTT.

The chain combines TRBV7-9 with TRBJ1-1; 8 nucleotides agree with TRBD1. This CDR3 comprises 15 residues. Trimming at V came to 5 bases and at J to 0 bases, leaving 5 bases not matched to a gene. Germline CDR1 and CDR2: SEHNR and FQNEAQ (reference sequence). The CDR3 DNA is TGTGCCAGCAGCCAGGGGGCGGGACTGAACACTGAAGCTTTCTTT. Translating gives CASSQGAGLNTEAFF.

The V gene is TRBV10-2, the J gene TRBJ1-1, with TRBD1 matching 9 bases. The V and J ends lost 6 bases and 4 bases, in that order; junction bases with no gene match: 6. The CDR3 spans 14 residues. Germline values: CDR1 WSHSY, CDR2 SAAADI. The CDR3 here is CASSRGTGSTEAFF. In DNA form, the CDR3 reads TGCGCCAGCAGCCGAGGGACAGGGAGCACTGAAGCTTTCTTT.

J is TRBJ1-2 and V is TRBV3-1 (or the pseudogene TRBV3-2); D ambiguous. Looked up from germline, CDR1 is LGHDT and CDR2 is YNNKEL (reference sequence). V shed 0 bases and J shed 9 bases, with 14 bases lying between them. This CDR3 contains 14 residues. The CDR3 region has the DNA TGTGCCAGCAGCCAAGATCAATCGGGTGGAAGCTACACCTTC. Encoded protein: CASSQDQSGGSYTF.

The chain links TRBV6-5 to TRBJ2-1; D is unclear. The germline CDR1 and CDR2 sequences are MNHEY and SVGAGI. The CDR3 is 14 residues long. The ends were cut back, 0 bases at V and 6 bases at J, with 9 bases in the middle. DNA of the CDR3: TGTGCCAGCAGTTACTCGGCAGTGGCCAATGAGCAGTTCTTC. It yields the protein CASSYSAVANEQFF.

The rearrangement uses TRBV12-5 and TRBJ2-7; D perhaps matches TRBD1 (5 bases). This CDR3 region has 12 residues. The V gene lost 6 bases and the J gene lost 7 bases, with 13 bases spanning the gap. Germline V lookup: CDR1 LGHNT, CDR2 FRNRAP. CDR3 sequence reads: CASGPGFWEQYV. CDR3 bases: TGTGCTAGTGGCCCAGGGTTCTGGGAGCAGTACGTC.

CDR3 in DNA: TGTGCCAGCAGCGTGGGAGGAGAGTCGTATTCACCCCTCCACTTT. Protein sequence: CASSVGGESYSPLHF. V and J are TRBV9 and TRBJ1-6, with D unclear. The CDR3 sequence is 15 residues long. Germline loops: CDR1 SGDLS, CDR2 YYNGEE. V was clipped by 2 bases and J by 8 bases, with 14 bases between them.